A selection of T cell receptor beta chains follows, all from one sample in a study of OX40 agonist ivuxolimab in advanced cancers. Assay used: immunoSEQ multiplex PCR; TCRdb lists only in-frame clones, some missing. Here the sample spans tens of thousands of clones, 89% being singletons. This material consisted of CD4+ or CD8+ T cells sorted from blood, taken in a trial of the OX40 agonist ivuxolimab. The receptors here all came from an adult with an advanced solid tumor such as melanoma, head and neck, liver or kidney cancer. Both conserved end residues are part of each CDR3. Each record gives: CDR3 DNA, CDR3 protein, D gene, clone size, V gene, J gene. D genes are given only for firm matches. Not all rows give a size; the values are once, few, many and, for expanded clones, a class.

DNA: TGTGCCAGCAGCCCCAATACCCAAAACACTGAAGCTTTCTTT; CDR3: CASSPNTQNTEAFF; D: .; size: .; V: TRBV9; J: TRBJ1-1
DNA: TGTGCCAGCAGCCCCAGGTCTGGGGCCAACGTCCTGACTTTC; CDR3: CASSPRSGANVLTF; D: .; size: .; V: TRBV7-9; J: TRBJ2-6
DNA: TGTGCCAGCTCCCCGCAGGTGCCCAGGGATACGCAGTATTTT; CDR3: CASSPQVPRDTQYF; D: .; size: .; V: TRBV18; J: TRBJ2-3
DNA: TGTGCCAGCTCACCCAATCAAGAGACCCAGTACTTC; CDR3: CASSPNQETQYF; D: .; size: once; V: TRBV18; J: TRBJ2-5
DNA: TGTGCCAGCAGCCGGGACAAGGAGAATGGCTACACCTTC; CDR3: CASSRDKENGYTF; D: .; size: .; V: TRBV5-4; J: TRBJ1-2
DNA: TGTGCCAGCATACGGACAGAGCAAGAGACCCAGTACTTC; CDR3: CASIRTEQETQYF; D: .; size: .; V: TRBV18; J: TRBJ2-5
DNA: TGTGCCAGCTCACCGAAGGGGGGGCAAGAGACCCAGTACTTC; CDR3: CASSPKGGQETQYF; D: .; size: .; V: TRBV18; J: TRBJ2-5
DNA: TGTGCCAGTAGTATGGAGGGTATTCAGCCCCAGCATTTT; CDR3: CASSMEGIQPQHF; D: .; size: .; V: TRBV19; J: TRBJ1-5
DNA: TGTGCCAGCAGGCCCGACAGGGGGCGTTCACCCCTCCACTTT; CDR3: CASRPDRGRSPLHF; D: TRBD1; size: .; V: TRBV6-5; J: TRBJ1-6
DNA: TGTGCCAGCTCTAAAGGGACCTCCACTACTAACTATGGCTACACCTTC; CDR3: CASSKGTSTTNYGYTF; D: .; size: once; V: TRBV18; J: TRBJ1-2
DNA: TGTGCCAGCAGCCAAGATGAGGCGTCCCAGCAGTACTTC; CDR3: CASSQDEASQQYF; D: .; size: .; V: TRBV4-2; J: TRBJ2-7
DNA: TGTGCCAGCAGTGTAGGCAGCAATGAGCAGTTCTTC; CDR3: CASSVGSNEQFF; D: .; size: .; V: TRBV2; J: TRBJ2-1
DNA: TGTGCCAGCAGCTTAGGCAGGGGACAGGGCGAGCAGTACTTC; CDR3: CASSLGRGQGEQYF; D: TRBD1; size: .; V: TRBV11-3; J: TRBJ2-7
DNA: TGTGCCAGCAGTTACACACCCGCGAACACCGGGGAGCTGTTTTTT; CDR3: CASSYTPANTGELFF; D: .; size: .; V: TRBV6-5; J: TRBJ2-2
DNA: TGTGCCAGCAGTTCTCCGGGACGAAGCAATCAGCCCCAGCATTTT; CDR3: CASSSPGRSNQPQHF; D: .; size: .; V: TRBV6-1; J: TRBJ1-5
DNA: TGTGCCAGCAGTGTCAACGCGAACACTGAAGCTTTCTTT; CDR3: CASSVNANTEAFF; D: .; size: .; V: TRBV2; J: TRBJ1-1
DNA: TGTGCCAGCAGCTTGGGGCGGAACTCTGGAAACACCATATATTTT; CDR3: CASSLGRNSGNTIYF; D: .; size: .; V: TRBV7-9; J: TRBJ1-3
DNA: TGTGCCAGCAGCTTAGGAACAGAGGACTATGGCTACACCTTC; CDR3: CASSLGTEDYGYTF; D: .; size: few; V: TRBV7-6; J: TRBJ1-2
DNA: TGTGCCAGCGGCCTCCAAGGGGGTTGGGGTGGCTACACCTTC; CDR3: CASGLQGGWGGYTF; D: .; size: few; V: TRBV2; J: TRBJ1-2
DNA: TGTGCCATCAGTGAGGACAGGGGCAAAAACATTCAGTACTTC; CDR3: CAISEDRGKNIQYF; D: TRBD1; size: .; V: TRBV10-3; J: TRBJ2-4
DNA: TGTGCCAGCAGCCCGGGACAGGAGAAAAACATTCAGTACTTC; CDR3: CASSPGQEKNIQYF; D: TRBD1; size: .; V: TRBV5-4; J: TRBJ2-4
DNA: TGCGCCAGCAGCCAAAGGGCGGAGATCAGGGGCCCTGAAGCTTTCTTT; CDR3: CASSQRAEIRGPEAFF; D: .; size: .; V: TRBV4-1; J: TRBJ1-1
DNA: TGTGCCAGCAGGGTGGAGGTATCCTACGAGCAGTACTTC; CDR3: CASRVEVSYEQYF; D: .; size: .; V: TRBV6-4; J: TRBJ2-7
DNA: TGTGCCAGCTCACCAGGGAACCAAAACTATGGCTACACCTTC; CDR3: CASSPGNQNYGYTF; D: .; size: .; V: TRBV18; J: TRBJ1-2
DNA: TGTGCCAGTAGTAAGTTTAGCGGAAACACTGAAGCTTTCTTT; CDR3: CASSKFSGNTEAFF; D: .; size: .; V: TRBV19; J: TRBJ1-1
DNA: TGTGCCAGCAGCCTCCCTTACGCGTCAGATACGCAGTATTTT; CDR3: CASSLPYASDTQYF; D: .; size: .; V: TRBV11-2; J: TRBJ2-3
DNA: TGTGCCAGCAAGTCAAACCAGTACTCTGGAAACACCATATATTTT; CDR3: CASKSNQYSGNTIYF; D: .; size: .; V: TRBV9; J: TRBJ1-3
DNA: TGTGCCTGGAGTGAGACTCGCTCCCGACAGTTCTTC; CDR3: CAWSETRSRQFF; D: .; size: .; V: TRBV30; J: TRBJ2-1
DNA: TGTGCCAGTAGTAACCGGGACAGGGAAAGGCTCCCGTCCGGGGAGCTGTTTTTT; CDR3: CASSNRDRERLPSGELFF; D: TRBD1; size: .; V: TRBV19; J: TRBJ2-2
DNA: TGCGCCAGCAGCCCTGGACAGTCCTCTGGAAACACCATATATTTT; CDR3: CASSPGQSSGNTIYF; D: .; size: .; V: TRBV5-1; J: TRBJ1-3
DNA: TGTGCCAGCAGCCTATGGACTAGCGGGGGTTTTTCAGAGACCCAGTACTTC; CDR3: CASSLWTSGGFSETQYF; D: TRBD2; size: .; V: TRBV5-6; J: TRBJ2-5
DNA: TGCGCCAGCTCTCGGGCGTCTAGCGGGGGGTTAAGTGAGCAGTTCTTC; CDR3: CASSRASSGGLSEQFF; D: TRBD2; size: .; V: TRBV5-1; J: TRBJ2-1
DNA: TGTGCCAGCAGCTTTGGTAGCAATCAGCCCCAGCATTTT; CDR3: CASSFGSNQPQHF; D: .; size: .; V: TRBV5-5; J: TRBJ1-5
DNA: TGTGCCAGCAGCCCCAGGGACAGGGGCTCCTACAATGAGCAGTTCTTC; CDR3: CASSPRDRGSYNEQFF; D: TRBD1; size: .; V: TRBV11-2; J: TRBJ2-1
DNA: TGTGCCAGCAGATCCTTCAGGGACACCAATCAGCCCCAGCATTTT; CDR3: CASRSFRDTNQPQHF; D: .; size: .; V: TRBV6-1; J: TRBJ1-5
DNA: TGTGCCAGCAGTGAAGATAGCTGGAGGAGGGGAAACACCATATATTTT; CDR3: CASSEDSWRRGNTIYF; D: .; size: .; V: TRBV6-1; J: TRBJ1-3
DNA: TGTGTCAGAAGCTTAGTCGGATTTTCCTACGAGCAGTACTTC; CDR3: CVRSLVGFSYEQYF; D: .; size: .; V: TRBV7-5; J: TRBJ2-7
DNA: TGTGCCAGCAGAGGACTGGGACAGTCAAATTCACCCCTCCACTTT; CDR3: CASRGLGQSNSPLHF; D: TRBD1; size: .; V: TRBV2; J: TRBJ1-6
DNA: TGTGCCAGCAGTCCGACAGGGGTTAACTATGGCTACACCTTC; CDR3: CASSPTGVNYGYTF; D: TRBD1; size: .; V: TRBV2; J: TRBJ1-2
DNA: TGTGCCATCAAGGGACAGCAAGAGACCCAGTACTTC; CDR3: CAIKGQQETQYF; D: TRBD1; size: .; V: TRBV10-3; J: TRBJ2-5
DNA: TGTGCCAGCAGCAGACAGAGACAAGAGACCCAGTACTTC; CDR3: CASSRQRQETQYF; D: .; size: .; V: TRBV2; J: TRBJ2-5
DNA: TGTGCCAGTACCGTGACAGGAGCCGGGGAGCTGTTTTTT; CDR3: CASTVTGAGELFF; D: .; size: .; V: TRBV19; J: TRBJ2-2
DNA: TGTGCCAGCAGTAAATCGCGGGGGGCCTACACAGATACGCAGTATTTT; CDR3: CASSKSRGAYTDTQYF; D: TRBD2; size: .; V: TRBV2; J: TRBJ2-3
DNA: TGTGCCAGCAGTGATAGGTATAATTCACCCCTCCACTTT; CDR3: CASSDRYNSPLHF; D: .; size: .; V: TRBV2; J: TRBJ1-6
DNA: TGTGCCATCAAAAAGGACGGTAATAATTCACCCCTCCACTTT; CDR3: CAIKKDGNNSPLHF; D: .; size: .; V: TRBV10-3; J: TRBJ1-6
DNA: TGTGCCAGCAGCCCAATTGGACAGCAAGAGACCCAGTACTTC; CDR3: CASSPIGQQETQYF; D: .; size: once; V: TRBV7-9; J: TRBJ2-5
DNA: TGCGCCAGCAGCCAAGGACAGGGGGATGTCACAGATACGCAGTATTTT; CDR3: CASSQGQGDVTDTQYF; D: TRBD1; size: .; V: TRBV4-1; J: TRBJ2-3
DNA: TGTGCCAGTAGTATCGGGGGGAAGGCCACAGATACGCAGTATTTT; CDR3: CASSIGGKATDTQYF; D: TRBD2; size: .; V: TRBV19; J: TRBJ2-3
DNA: TGCAGCGTCACAGGGGGCGAAGCTTTCTTT; CDR3: CSVTGGEAFF; D: TRBD1; size: .; V: TRBV29-1; J: TRBJ1-1
DNA: TGTGCCAGCTCACCAACAACAGGGGGCAGTGACTATGGCTACACCTTC; CDR3: CASSPTTGGSDYGYTF; D: TRBD1; size: .; V: TRBV18; J: TRBJ1-2
DNA: TGTGCCAGAGATGCCAGGGGTCGGGAGGGCTACACCTTC; CDR3: CARDARGREGYTF; D: .; size: few; V: TRBV30; J: TRBJ1-2
DNA: TGCGCCAGCAGCTTTTCGGGGGAGGTTGAGACCCAGTACTTC; CDR3: CASSFSGEVETQYF; D: .; size: .; V: TRBV5-1; J: TRBJ2-5
DNA: TGTGCCAGCAGTGAACGTCTTGGCAATCAGCCCCAGCATTTT; CDR3: CASSERLGNQPQHF; D: .; size: .; V: TRBV6-5; J: TRBJ1-5
DNA: TGTGCCAGCCAGTCTACCGGGACGGAGAATGAAAAACTGTTTTTT; CDR3: CASQSTGTENEKLFF; D: .; size: .; V: TRBV2; J: TRBJ1-4
DNA: TGTGCCAGCAGTCCAAGAGACCTCAGGGGGCGCAGCGGGGAGCTGTTTTTT; CDR3: CASSPRDLRGRSGELFF; D: TRBD1; size: .; V: TRBV27; J: TRBJ2-2
DNA: TGTGCCAGCAGTGATTTACACACTGAAGCTTTCTTT; CDR3: CASSDLHTEAFF; D: .; size: .; V: TRBV2; J: TRBJ1-1